Listed here are 22 T cell receptor beta chains from one sample, sequenced in a study of T cell changes during pregnancy in multiple sclerosis (dated 2019 in TCRdb). The method was the immunoSEQ multiplex PCR assay. This is the immuneACCESS table as TCRdb keeps it, with only in-frame sequences that have V and J called. A part of the clones is gone; compared with another copy, unresolved V genes explain less than half, and the rest is unexplained. The sample profile shows tens of thousands of clones; 90% to 95% of them were found once. Approximately 1.5% of the sample is taken by the ten largest. The specimen comprised peripheral blood, sampled in the third trimester of pregnancy. The receptors here all came from a female donor in good health, enrolled as a control in a pregnancy study.

The chain recombines TRBV30 with TRBJ1-3, with TRBD1 as a possible D gene (5 bases). Germline loops: CDR1 GTSNPN, CDR2 SVGIG (reference sequence). There are 13 residues in the CDR3. Trimming removed 5 bases at V and 0 bases at J, with 8 bases between. In nucleotides, the CDR3 is TGTGCCTGGGTGACAGACTCTGGAAACACCATATATTTT. This gives the protein CAWVTDSGNTIYF.

The chain carries TRBV19 and TRBJ1-6, with no clear D. The CDR3 extends over 17 amino acids. CDR1 is LNHDA, CDR2 SQIVND, per germline (reference sequence). Trimming removed 1 base from V and 6 bases from J, with 16 bases in between. In DNA, the CDR3 is TGTGCCAGTAGTATAGTACGGCGACGGGGAAGTAATTCACCCCTCCACTTT. Encoded protein: CASSIVRRRGSNSPLHF.

Only one count was recorded for this clone. The CDR3 region is CASSPGLNTEAFF. For the CDR3, the DNA is TGTGCCAGCAGCCCGGGTCTGAACACTGAAGCTTTCTTT. V is TRBV7-8 and J is TRBJ1-1; D gene uncertain. Between the trimmed V and J ends, which lost 5 bases and 0 bases, there was a span of 7 bases. CDR1 is SGHVS, CDR2 FQNEAQ, per germline. The CDR3 is 13 amino acids. The complete variable domain, with remaining parts taken from reference TRBV7-8 and TRBJ1-1, reads GAGVSQSPRYKVAKRGQDVALRCDPISGHVSLFWYQQALGQGPEFLTYFQNEAQLDKSGLPSDRFFAERPEGSVSTLKIQRTQQEDSAVYLCASSPGLNTEAFFGQGTRLTVV.

Notes on this clone: The germline gene is not matched at one end of the junction; a read error may be the cause. The chain joins TRBV4-3 to TRBJ2-5; possibly TRBD2 for D (6 bases). Germline assignment: CDR1 LGHNA and CDR2 YSLEER. This CDR3 contains 14 residues. CDR3: CASSQDGGEETQYF. The DNA for the CDR3 is TGCGCCAGCAGTCAAGACGGGGGTGAGGAGACCCAGTACTTC.

This chain connects TRBV6-4 to TRBJ2-3, with a weak D call TRBD2 (5 bases). Germline V CDR1 and CDR2: MRHNA, SNTAGT. There are 11 residues in the CDR3. Trimming took off 10 bases at V and 4 bases at J, with 9 bases between the two ends. Here the CDR3 DNA reads TGTGCCACTCGGACTGCAGATACGCAGTATTTT. Its translation: CATRTADTQYF.

This chain links TRBV18 with TRBJ2-2, with D possibly being TRBD2 (5 bases). The CDR3 has 16 residues. The V end lost 5 bases, the J end lost 3 bases, and 16 bases lay between the germline ends. Germline V gene sequence: CDR1 KGHSH, CDR2 LQKENI. The CDR3 is CASSSGIMGYTGELFF. Written as DNA, the CDR3 is TGTGCCAGCTCATCCGGGATCATGGGGTACACCGGGGAGCTGTTTTTT.

This chain joins TRBV25-1 and TRBJ1-2; no clear D. Germline values: CDR1 MGHDK, CDR2 SYGVNS. CDR3 size: 11 residues. V lost 5 bases and J 5 bases, leaving 6 bases between the germline ends. The CDR3 DNA is TGTGCCAGCAGTTGGCATTATGGCTACACCTTC. Its translation: CASSWHYGYTF.

The chain carries TRBV7-3 and TRBJ1-1; possible D gene TRBD1, 5 bases. The length of the CDR3 is 14 residues. Germline V gene sequence: CDR1 SGHTA, CDR2 FQGTGA. Between the trimmed V and J ends, which lost 5 bases and 3 bases, there was a span of 13 bases. For the CDR3, the DNA is TGTGCCAGCAGCCGAGGGGCGGGGGACACTGAAGCTTTCTTT. This encodes CASSRGAGDTEAFF.

V usage is TRBV4-3 and J usage is TRBJ1-6, with 9 bases lining up with TRBD1. This CDR3 comprises 14 residues. Germline loops: CDR1 LGHNA, CDR2 YSLEER. V lost 5 bases, J lost 7 bases, and 3 bases stayed unmatched. The CDR3 bases are TGCGCCAGCAGCTACGGGACAGGGAATTCACCCCTCCACTTT. As protein: CASSYGTGNSPLHF.

This clone was counted a few times. The genes are TRBV21-1 and TRBJ1-1. TRBV21-1 is a documented pseudogene. This CDR3 region has 13 residues. The CDR3 DNA follows: TGTGCCAGCAGGGAGACCTTGAACACTGAAGCTTTCTTT. This translates into CASRETLNTEAFF.

This chain uses TRBV28 with TRBJ2-1; tentatively, D is TRBD1 (6 bases). The V gene lost 3 bases and the J gene lost 10 bases, with 10 bases spanning the gap. The CDR3 is made up of 12 amino acids. Germline V gene lookup returns CDR1 MDHEN and CDR2 SYDVKM. The CDR3 sequence is CASSLAGEEQFF. CDR3 DNA sequence: TGTGCCAGCAGTTTGGCAGGGGAAGAGCAGTTCTTC.

The V call is TRBV6-4, the J call TRBJ1-5; D uncertain. Germline V gene data show CDR1 as MRHNA and CDR2 as SNTAGT. Trimming pared 5 bases from V and 4 bases from J, leaving 9 bases between. There are 13 residues in the CDR3. CDR3 bases: TGTGCCAGCAGTCGAACAGAGAATCAGCCCCAGCATTTT. This gives the protein CASSRTENQPQHF.

This clone was found once. The chain employs TRBV4-3 and TRBJ1-2; perhaps TRBD1 as D (5 bases). The V end was cut by 5 bases, the J end by 3 bases, with 13 bases between. The CDR3 length is 14 residues. The germline gives CDR1 LGHNA, CDR2 YSLEER. Here the CDR3 DNA reads TGCGCCAGCAGCGGGGGGGATTTTGACTATGGCTACACCTTC. As protein: CASSGGDFDYGYTF.

The chain is built from TRBV5-1 and TRBJ2-3; possible D gene TRBD1, 7 bases. The V and J ends lost 5 bases and 3 bases respectively, with 13 bases between them. The germline gives CDR1 SGHRS, CDR2 YFSETQ. This CDR3 has 14 residues. In nucleotides, the CDR3 is TGCGCCAGCAGTCGACAGGGAGGAACAGATACGCAGTATTTT. It is translated as CASSRQGGTDTQYF.

Only one count was recorded for this clone. The chain couples TRBV11-2 to TRBJ1-3, with a weak D call TRBD1 (6 bases). The CDR3 runs to 13 residues. The V end lost 5 bases, the J end lost 6 bases, and 11 bases lay between the germline ends. Germline CDR1 SGHAT, CDR2 FQNNGV. The DNA of the CDR3 is TGTGCCAGCAGCCGAGGACAGCAAAACACCATATATTTT. Translated: CASSRGQQNTIYF.

The chain's CDR3 is CASSSGTGNRNQPQHF. The CDR3, as DNA: TGTGCCAGCAGCTCCGGGACAGGGAATCGGAATCAGCCCCAGCATTTT. J is TRBJ1-5 and V is TRBV7-2, with 9 bases aligning to TRBD1. After removal of 4 bases from V and 4 bases from J, the junction contained 8 bases not matched to a gene. The length of the CDR3 is 16 residues. Per the germline V gene, CDR1 is SGHTA and CDR2 is FQGNSA.

The V and J genes are TRBV6-5 and TRBJ1-6; D gene unclear. Trimming removed 8 bases at V and 9 bases at J, with 14 bases between. This CDR3 spans 13 amino acids. CDR1 is MNHEY and CDR2 is SVGAGI in the germline V gene. The CDR3 sequence is CASRQTLSSPLHF. Here the CDR3 DNA reads TGTGCCAGCCGACAAACTTTGAGTTCACCCCTCCACTTT.

There are a few counts of this clone. This sequence joins TRBV19 and TRBJ1-5; D remains unclear. Trimming took off 6 bases at V and 5 bases at J, with 8 bases between the two ends. From germline, CDR1 is LNHDA and CDR2 SQIVND (reference sequence). The CDR3 totals 12 residues. CDR3 DNA sequence: TGTGCCAGTAGGGAGGTCCATCAGCCCCAGCATTTT. Translation: CASREVHQPQHF.

The V call is TRBV7-6, the J call TRBJ2-1; the match to TRBD2 covers 8 bases. Germline lookup yields CDR1 SGHVS and CDR2 FNYEAQ. The V segment lost 9 bases and the J segment 6 bases; nucleotides outside the gene matches: 13. CDR3 length: 15 amino acids. CDR3 in amino acids: CASSLPGLGANEQFF. The CDR3 DNA reads TGTGCCAGTTCACTCCCGGGACTAGGGGCCAATGAGCAGTTCTTC.

The CDR3 DNA reads as TGTGCCAGCAGCCCCACCCAGACAGAAAACTATGGCTACACCTTC. This translates into CASSPTQTENYGYTF. V and J are TRBV7-9 and TRBJ1-2, with D possibly TRBD1 on 5 matching bases. This CDR3 has 15 amino acids. Per the germline V gene, CDR1 is SEHNR and CDR2 is FQNEAQ (reference sequence). V dropped 5 bases and J dropped 2 bases, with 15 bases sitting between them.

The gene calls are TRBV12-5 and TRBJ2-5; TRBD1 matches 8 bases. V shed 5 bases and J 1 base; nucleotides not matched to a gene: 6. The germline gives CDR1 LGHNT, CDR2 FRNRAP. The CDR3 has 15 residues. In nucleotides, the CDR3 is TGTGCTAGTGGTCTGGGGGACAGGCGCCAAGAGACCCAGTACTTC. Translation: CASGLGDRRQETQYF.

V gene TRBV9 combines with J gene TRBJ1-5, with 12 bases that match TRBD1. This CDR3 spans 20 amino acids. With 4 bases clipped from V and 2 bases from J, the junction kept 16 bases outside the gene matches. The germline V gene encodes CDR1 SGDLS and CDR2 YYNGEE. The CDR3 DNA follows: TGTGCCAGCAGCTCCGACCCTGCGGGACAGGGGGCGCTTGGCAATCAGCCCCAGCATTTT. Translation gives CASSSDPAGQGALGNQPQHF.